These 24 T cell receptor beta chains originate from one sample sequenced in a study of shared clonotypes between healthy human individuals. Here immunoSEQ multiplex PCR was the method, and the copy in TCRdb shows in-frame clones only, minus some. The sample has around 2.1 million clones, 85% to 95% seen once. Naive CD8 cells, CD45RO-negative and positively selected for CCR7, excluded terminally differentiated effector memory CD45RA+ cells. The sequencing sample was made of naive CD8+ T cells from PBMCs. These receptors were taken from a man between 18 and 35 years old in good health. Some clones in this sample may be carry-over from other donors' samples.

The V call is TRBV27, the J call TRBJ2-7; the D gene could be TRBD1 or TRBD2 (5 bases each). CDR3 size: 16 residues. Germline loops: CDR1 MNHEY, CDR2 SMNVEV (reference sequence). V gave up 5 bases and J gave up 2 bases, with 19 bases separating them. Here the CDR3 DNA reads TGTGCCAGCAGTGTGTCATCCGGGACGGTAACCTACGAGCAGTACTTC. Its protein product is CASSVSSGTVTYEQYF.

V is TRBV6-6 and J is TRBJ2-2, with 7 bases lining up with TRBD1. Germline values: CDR1 MNHNY, CDR2 SVGAGI (reference sequence). The V gene end was trimmed by 5 bases and the J gene end by 6 bases; junction bases not matched to a gene: 9. This CDR3 is built from 15 residues. The CDR3 bases are TGTGCCAGCAGTCCACAGACAGGGAATCCCGGGGAGCTGTTTTTT. This encodes CASSPQTGNPGELFF.

This CDR3 is CASSLARLAGGGELFF. CDR3 nucleotides: TGTGCCAGCAGCTTGGCTCGACTAGCGGGAGGCGGGGAGCTGTTTTTT. The V call is TRBV5-5, the J call TRBJ2-2; 13 nucleotides match TRBD2. Germline loops: CDR1 SGHKS, CDR2 YYEKEE (reference sequence). V lost 0 bases and J lost 7; bases outside the gene matches: 3. This CDR3 region has 16 residues.

V and J are TRBV2 and TRBJ2-1; 9 bases match TRBD2. V shed 9 bases and J 5 bases; nucleotides not matched to a gene: 8. The length of the CDR3 is 14 residues. Per the germline V gene, CDR1 is SNHLY and CDR2 is FYNNEI. In DNA, the CDR3 is TGTGCCAGGCACCCGGGACTAGCAAACAATGAGCAGTTCTTC. Translated: CARHPGLANNEQFF.

The CDR3 coding sequence is TGTGCCAGCAGCTTGGGCGCCAAGGCAATGGCAGATACGCAGTATTTT. Translation: CASSLGAKAMADTQYF. The chain uses TRBV5-4 and TRBJ2-3; no clear D. The CDR3 consists of 16 residues. V lost 0 bases and J 4 bases, leaving 15 bases between the germline ends. Germline V lookup: CDR1 SGHNT, CDR2 YYREEE (reference sequence).

J is TRBJ2-4 and V is TRBV30, with a possible D match to TRBD1 (6 bases). This CDR3 has 16 amino acids. Trimming stripped 1 base from V and 3 bases from J, with 16 bases between. The germline gives CDR1 GTSNPN, CDR2 SVGIG (reference sequence). CDR3 nucleotides: TGTGCCTGGAGTGCGCTTCCGGGCAGGGGCAAAAACATTCAGTACTTC. This encodes CAWSALPGRGKNIQYF.

The chain couples TRBV10-3 to TRBJ2-5; D gene uncertain. This CDR3 has 15 residues. Deletions cut 2 bases from V and 2 bases from J, with 12 bases between. Germline values: CDR1 ENHRY, CDR2 SYGVKD. The CDR3 DNA sequence: TGTGCCATCAGTGAGGCAGCAACTCAACAAGAGACCCAGTACTTC. Its protein is CAISEAATQQETQYF.

There are a few counts of this clone. Different DNA sequences within this sample yield the same CDR3. The chain is built from TRBV20-1 and TRBJ1-1; unclear D gene. V was shortened by 6 bases and J by 1 base, with 6 bases between the two germline ends. This CDR3 has 11 residues. Germline V gives CDR1 DFQATT, CDR2 SNEGSKA (reference sequence). The CDR3 DNA is TGCAGTGCCCTAAGGAACACTGAAGCTTTCTTT. This sequence encodes CSALRNTEAFF.

V and J are TRBV7-6 and TRBJ1-3; D not certain. V was cut by 4 bases and J by 0 bases, with 4 bases left in between. Germline assignment: CDR1 SGHVS and CDR2 FNYEAQ. The CDR3 runs 13 residues. The CDR3 loop reads CASSYSSGNTIYF. The CDR3 nucleotides read TGTGCCAGCAGCTATAGCTCTGGAAACACCATATATTTT.

This chain joins TRBV7-9 and TRBJ2-2; 9 positions agree with TRBD1. Per germline, CDR1 SEHNR and CDR2 FQNEAQ (reference sequence). V was pared by 5 bases and J by 4 bases, with 11 bases of the junction left unmatched. This CDR3 is 17 amino acids long. CDR3 residues: CASSTNRGLKGTGELFF. Written as DNA, the CDR3 is TGTGCCAGCAGCACCAACAGGGGGCTTAAGGGCACCGGGGAGCTGTTTTTT.

The CDR3 loop is CASSAFGLSEQYF. CDR3 DNA: TGTGCCAGCAGCGCTTTCGGCTTATCCGAGCAGTACTTC. The rearrangement uses TRBV9 and TRBJ2-7; D is unresolved. V lost 3 bases, J lost 6 bases, and 13 bases lay in between. Germline CDR1 and CDR2: SGDLS and YYNGEE. This CDR3 has 13 residues.

CDR3 nucleotides: TGTGCCAGTAGGATAAGACAGGCTGCAACTAATGAAAAACTGTTTTTT. Translation: CASRIRQAATNEKLFF. The chain has TRBV19 and TRBJ1-4, with D possibly TRBD1 on 6 matching bases. The V gene's germline CDR1 is LNHDA and CDR2 SQIVND (reference sequence). The germline V and J ends were trimmed by 6 bases and 0 bases, with 14 bases remaining between them. CDR3 size: 16 residues.

V and J are TRBV7-2 and TRBJ2-3; D not resolved. CDR3 length: 15 amino acids. V dropped 3 bases and J dropped 1 base, with 11 bases sitting between them. CDR1 is SGHTA and CDR2 is FQGNSA in the germline V gene. CDR3 region: CASSFLHLGTDTQYF. DNA of the CDR3: TGTGCCAGCAGCTTTCTACATCTGGGCACAGATACGCAGTATTTT. Filled out from reference TRBV7-2 and TRBJ2-3, the complete variable domain reads GAGVSQSPSNKVTEKGKDVELRCDPISGHTALYWYRQSLGQGLEFLIYFQGNSAPDKSGLPSDRFSAERTGGSVSTLTIQRTQQEDSAVYLCASSFLHLGTDTQYFGPGTRLTVL.

The V call is TRBV30, the J call TRBJ2-1; TRBD1 aligns across 7 bases. Trimming removed 3 bases from V and 6 bases from J; junction bases left unmatched: 5. Looked up from germline, CDR1 is GTSNPN and CDR2 is SVGIG (reference sequence). This CDR3 is 13 amino acids long. For the CDR3, the DNA is TGTGCCTGGAGGACAGGGCATTTCAATGAGCAGTTCTTC. It encodes CAWRTGHFNEQFF.

The chain recombines TRBV11-2 with TRBJ1-5; the D is unclear. CDR3 length: 14 residues. V gave up 1 base and J gave up 4 bases, with 8 bases separating them. Germline loops: CDR1 SGHAT, CDR2 FQNNGV. The CDR3 loop is CASSLGPMNQPQHF. In DNA, the CDR3 is TGTGCCAGCAGCTTAGGGCCTATGAATCAGCCCCAGCATTTT.

The CDR3 DNA sequence: TGTGCCAGCAGCCCAGGGACTAACTATGGCTACACCTTC. Protein: CASSPGTNYGYTF. The J gene is TRBJ1-2, the V gene TRBV9; weak D call: TRBD1 (5 bases). The CDR3 consists of 13 residues. Per germline, CDR1 SGDLS and CDR2 YYNGEE. Trimming took 4 bases from V and 0 from J, leaving 7 bases between them.

The V and J genes are TRBV11-2 and TRBJ2-3; 9 nucleotides align to TRBD2. The CDR3 contains 15 residues. J gave up 4 bases and V 2 bases, and 4 bases lay outside the gene matches. Germline values: CDR1 SGHAT, CDR2 FQNNGV. The CDR3 DNA reads as TGTGCCAGCAGCTTAATGGTAGCGGGAGCAGATACGCAGTATTTT. Translated, it gives CASSLMVAGADTQYF.

The chain carries TRBV25-1 and TRBJ1-2, with TRBD1 identical over 7 bases. The CDR3 runs to 12 residues. With 5 bases clipped from V and 8 bases from J, the junction kept 5 bases outside the gene matches. Germline V gene lookup returns CDR1 MGHDK and CDR2 SYGVNS. CDR3 sequence reads: CASSWDSGGYTF. Written as DNA, the CDR3 is TGTGCCAGCAGTTGGGACAGCGGAGGCTACACCTTC.

This chain joins TRBV4-3 and TRBJ1-1; TRBD1 matches 8 bases. The CDR3 totals 13 residues. Germline V lookup: CDR1 LGHNA, CDR2 YSLEER. Trimming at V came to 5 bases and at J to 3 bases, leaving 2 bases not matched to a gene. CDR3 amino acids: CASSDRGDTEAFF. The CDR3, as DNA: TGCGCCAGCAGCGACAGGGGAGACACTGAAGCTTTCTTT.

This chain connects TRBV30 to TRBJ1-5, with TRBD1 as a possible D gene (5 bases). Germline V CDR1 and CDR2: GTSNPN, SVGIG (reference sequence). V was clipped by 0 bases and J by 0 bases, with 9 bases between them. The CDR3 is made up of 15 amino acids. CDR3 region: CAWSVGALSNQPQHF. CDR3 in DNA: TGTGCCTGGAGTGTAGGGGCCCTTAGCAATCAGCCCCAGCATTTT.

CDR3: CASSWGVNTEAFF. The CDR3 DNA sequence: TGTGCCAGCAGCTGGGGAGTTAACACTGAAGCTTTCTTT. The chain couples TRBV5-4 to TRBJ1-1; no firm D call. The CDR3 is 13 amino acids. CDR1 and CDR2 from the germline V gene are SGHNT and YYREEE (reference sequence). V lost 3 bases and J lost 2, with 8 bases in between.

The chain has TRBV27 and TRBJ2-1, with 7 bases fitting TRBD1. This CDR3 is built from 14 residues. Germline-derived CDR1 and CDR2 are MNHEY and SMNVEV (reference sequence). V dropped 2 bases and J dropped 7; count of bases not matched to a gene: 5. The CDR3 is CASSLRQGVNEQFF. CDR3 DNA sequence: TGTGCCAGCAGTTTAAGGCAGGGGGTAAATGAGCAGTTCTTC.

This rearrangement joins TRBV7-3 to TRBJ2-1, with D possibly called TRBD1 or TRBD2 (5 bases each). This CDR3 comprises 15 residues. Between the trimmed V and J ends, which lost 1 base and 8 bases, there was a span of 15 bases. Looked up from germline, CDR1 is SGHTA and CDR2 is FQGTGA. The CDR3 here is CASSLIRAGRDEQFF. Here the CDR3 DNA reads TGTGCCAGCAGCTTAATTCGGGCAGGGCGGGATGAGCAGTTCTTC.

Points on this clone: At one of its ends the junction is not consistent with the germline gene, which may arise from a read error. The chain has TRBV9 and TRBJ2-7; 14 nucleotides match TRBD2. Germline lookup yields CDR1 SGDLS and CDR2 YYNGEE. This CDR3 is 16 amino acids long. The CDR3 region is CASSAGLAGVSHEQYF. The DNA for the CDR3 is TGTGCCAGCAGCGCGGGACTAGCGGGAGTCTCCCACGAGCAGTACTTC.